This entry is about one TCR beta chain. These data belong to a study of control samples from healthy donors and cancer patients. TCRdb's table, derived via immunoSEQ multiplex PCR, lists solely in-frame clones and lacks some. This sample yields 150,000 to 200,000 clones, of which roughly 90% are seen a single time; 12% belongs to the top ten. V shed 2 bases and J shed 5 bases, with 2 bases lying between them. Germline V gives CDR1 KGHDR, CDR2 SFDVKD. The CDR3 loop spans 11 amino acids. Specimen: blood. The rearrangement joins TRBV24-1 to TRBJ1-1; no clear D. The receptor was isolated from a man aged 25-45 years in good health. The CDR3 nucleotides are TGTGCCACCAGTGATTCGACTGAAGCTTTCTTT. Translated: CATSDSTEAFF.